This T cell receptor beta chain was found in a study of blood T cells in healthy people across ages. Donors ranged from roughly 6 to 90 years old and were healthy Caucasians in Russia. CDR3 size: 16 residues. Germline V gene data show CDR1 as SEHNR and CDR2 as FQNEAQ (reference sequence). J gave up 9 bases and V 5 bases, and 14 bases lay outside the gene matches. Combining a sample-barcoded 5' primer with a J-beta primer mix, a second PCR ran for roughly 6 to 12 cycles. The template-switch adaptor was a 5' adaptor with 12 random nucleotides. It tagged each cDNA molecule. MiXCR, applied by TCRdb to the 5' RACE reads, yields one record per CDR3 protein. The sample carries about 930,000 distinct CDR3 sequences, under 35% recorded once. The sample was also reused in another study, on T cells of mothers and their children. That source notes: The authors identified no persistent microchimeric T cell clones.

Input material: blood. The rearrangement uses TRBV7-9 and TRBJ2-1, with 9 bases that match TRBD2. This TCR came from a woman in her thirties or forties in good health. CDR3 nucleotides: TGTGCCAGCAGCCCCAGCGCGTTAGCGGGAGTGGTTGAGCAGTTCTTC. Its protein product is CASSPSALAGVVEQFF.